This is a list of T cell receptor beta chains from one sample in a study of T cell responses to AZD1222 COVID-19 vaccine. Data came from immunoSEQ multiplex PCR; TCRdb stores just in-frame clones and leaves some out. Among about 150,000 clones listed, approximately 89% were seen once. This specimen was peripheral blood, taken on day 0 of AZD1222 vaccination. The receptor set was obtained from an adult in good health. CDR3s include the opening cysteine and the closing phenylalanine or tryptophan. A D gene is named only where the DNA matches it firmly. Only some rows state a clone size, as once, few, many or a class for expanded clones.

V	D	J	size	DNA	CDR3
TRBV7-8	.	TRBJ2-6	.	TGTGCCAGCAGCTTACGGCGGGTCCCCTCTGGGGCCAACGTCCTGACTTTC	CASSLRRVPSGANVLTF
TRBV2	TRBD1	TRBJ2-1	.	TGTGCCACCGGACAGGGACCGTACAATGAGCAGTTCTTC	CATGQGPYNEQFF
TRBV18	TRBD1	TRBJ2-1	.	TGTGCCAGCACCTATCCGGGACAGGGGGGGTATGAGCAGTTCTTC	CASTYPGQGGYEQFF
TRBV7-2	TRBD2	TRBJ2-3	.	TGTGCCAGCAGCCAGAGCGGGACCACTAGCACAGATACGCAGTATTTT	CASSQSGTTSTDTQYF
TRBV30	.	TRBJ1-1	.	TGTGCCTGGATCACAGGGTGGGGTACTGAAGCTTTCTTT	CAWITGWGTEAFF
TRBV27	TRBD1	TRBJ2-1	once	TGTGCCAGCAGTTGGACAGGGGGAAATGAGCAGTTCTTC	CASSWTGGNEQFF
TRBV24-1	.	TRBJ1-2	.	TGTGCCACCAGCGCCGGACAGTTTTCCTATGGCTACACCTTC	CATSAGQFSYGYTF
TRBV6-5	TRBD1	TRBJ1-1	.	TGTGCCAGCACAAGGGACAGGGAAGTGAGGGAAGCTTTCTTT	CASTRDREVREAFF
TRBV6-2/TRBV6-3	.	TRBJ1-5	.	TGTGCCAGCAGTTACTGGGCGGTTTATCAGCCCCAGCATTTT	CASSYWAVYQPQHF
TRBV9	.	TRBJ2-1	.	TGTGCCAGCAGCGTAGAAGGGCGGCATGAGCAGTTCTTC	CASSVEGRHEQFF
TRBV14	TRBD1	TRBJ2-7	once	TGTGCCAGCAGCCCGTTGGGACAGGGCAGCGAGCAGTACTTC	CASSPLGQGSEQYF
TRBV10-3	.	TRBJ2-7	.	TGTGCCATCAAACAGGTCGGTGGGTCCTACGAGCAGTACTTC	CAIKQVGGSYEQYF
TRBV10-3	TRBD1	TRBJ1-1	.	TGTGCCATCAGTGACAGGGGGGTGCTGTATGCTTTCTTT	CAISDRGVLYAFF
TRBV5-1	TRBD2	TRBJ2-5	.	TGCGCCAGCAGCCCTGGGTCTAGCGGGATAGAGACCCAGTACTTC	CASSPGSSGIETQYF